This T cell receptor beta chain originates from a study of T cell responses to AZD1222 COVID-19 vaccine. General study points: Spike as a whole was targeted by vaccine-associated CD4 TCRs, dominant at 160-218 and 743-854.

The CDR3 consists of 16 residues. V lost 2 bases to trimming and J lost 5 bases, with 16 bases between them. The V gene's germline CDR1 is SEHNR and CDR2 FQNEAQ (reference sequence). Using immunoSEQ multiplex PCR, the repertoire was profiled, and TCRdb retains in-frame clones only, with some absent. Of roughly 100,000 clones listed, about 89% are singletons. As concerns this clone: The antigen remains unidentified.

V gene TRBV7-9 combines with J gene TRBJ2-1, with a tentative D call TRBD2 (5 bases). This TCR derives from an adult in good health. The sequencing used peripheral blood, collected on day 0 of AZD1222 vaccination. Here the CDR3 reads CASSLMMTTADNEQFF. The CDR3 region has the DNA TGTGCCAGCAGCTTAATGATGACTACCGCAGACAATGAGCAGTTCTTC.